These T cell receptor beta chains were read from a single sample in a study of blood T cell repertoires in COVID-19. Some clones are missing from TCRdb's copy, which holds only in-frame ones; the method was immunoSEQ multiplex PCR. The sample has about 490,000 clones, 75% to 90% seen once. The source material was peripheral blood. These receptors were collected from a human donor in a cohort sampled during active COVID-19. CDR3s include the opening cysteine and the closing phenylalanine or tryptophan. A D gene is named only where the DNA matches it firmly. Clone sizes are given selectively: once, few, many, or a class where the clone is expanded.

d_call: NA; j_call: TRBJ1-3; clone_size: few; v_call: TRBV15; cdr3_nt: TGTGCCACCAGCAGAGATGGCGGAAACACCATATATTTT; cdr3_aa: CATSRDGGNTIYF
d_call: NA; j_call: TRBJ1-1; clone_size: many; v_call: TRBV5-1; cdr3_nt: TGCGCCAGCAGCTTGGAAAGGGCAGGGAAGGGAGCTTTCTTT; cdr3_aa: CASSLERAGKGAFF
d_call: TRBD2; j_call: TRBJ2-5; clone_size: NA; v_call: TRBV5-1; cdr3_nt: TGCGCCAGCAGCTTGAGCGGGAGGGCCGCAGAGACCCAGTACTTC; cdr3_aa: CASSLSGRAAETQYF
d_call: NA; j_call: TRBJ1-2; clone_size: NA; v_call: TRBV7-9; cdr3_nt: TGTGCCAGCAGCTTAACAGGGTTGGAAGGCTACACCTTC; cdr3_aa: CASSLTGLEGYTF
d_call: NA; j_call: TRBJ1-5; clone_size: NA; v_call: TRBV30; cdr3_nt: TGTGCCTGGAGTCCCAGGGGCCATCAGCCCCAGCATTTT; cdr3_aa: CAWSPRGHQPQHF
d_call: NA; j_call: TRBJ1-5; clone_size: NA; v_call: TRBV2; cdr3_nt: TGTGCCAGCAGCCCTCTCGCCGGATCCTTAGCAATCCACCATTTT; cdr3_aa: CASSPLAGSLAIHHF
d_call: NA; j_call: TRBJ1-1; clone_size: NA; v_call: TRBV10-3; cdr3_nt: TGTGCCATCAGTCTAGGGAGCACTGAAGCTTTCTTT; cdr3_aa: CAISLGSTEAFF
d_call: TRBD2; j_call: TRBJ2-1; clone_size: NA; v_call: TRBV3-1/TRBV3-2; cdr3_nt: TGTGCCAGCAGCCAACCCCCGGAGAGGACTAGCGGAAATGAGCAGTTCTTC; cdr3_aa: CASSQPPERTSGNEQFF
d_call: NA; j_call: TRBJ2-1; clone_size: NA; v_call: TRBV7-9; cdr3_nt: TGTGCCAGCAGCTTAGCAGGGACTCACTACAATGAGCAGTTCTTC; cdr3_aa: CASSLAGTHYNEQFF
d_call: TRBD2; j_call: TRBJ2-1; clone_size: few; v_call: TRBV7-2; cdr3_nt: TGTGCCAGCAGCTTGGCCGGGACTAGCGATGGTGAGCAGTTCTTC; cdr3_aa: CASSLAGTSDGEQFF
d_call: TRBD1; j_call: TRBJ1-2; clone_size: NA; v_call: TRBV19; cdr3_nt: TGTGCCAGTAGTATAGGACAGGGGATTTGGAGCTACACCTTC; cdr3_aa: CASSIGQGIWSYTF
d_call: NA; j_call: TRBJ1-1; clone_size: NA; v_call: TRBV5-5; cdr3_nt: TGTGCCAGCAGCCGTGTAGTCGTCGGGAACACTGAAGCTTTCTTT; cdr3_aa: CASSRVVVGNTEAFF
d_call: NA; j_call: TRBJ1-3; clone_size: NA; v_call: TRBV29-1; cdr3_nt: TGCAGCGTGGCGGGGCCTCAGGGTACTGACACCATATATTTT; cdr3_aa: CSVAGPQGTDTIYF
d_call: TRBD1; j_call: TRBJ2-2; clone_size: NA; v_call: TRBV7-2; cdr3_nt: TGTGCCAATTCAGGGACAGGGGCGAACACCGGGGAGCTGTTTTTT; cdr3_aa: CANSGTGANTGELFF
d_call: NA; j_call: TRBJ1-5; clone_size: NA; v_call: TRBV4-2; cdr3_nt: TGTGCCAGCAGCCAAGAGTTGTGGAGACAGCCCCAGCATTTT; cdr3_aa: CASSQELWRQPQHF
d_call: NA; j_call: TRBJ1-5; clone_size: once; v_call: TRBV19; cdr3_nt: TGTGCCAGTAGTATAAAGTCGAGGCAGCCCCAGCATTTT; cdr3_aa: CASSIKSRQPQHF